The 24 T cell receptor beta chains below were found in one sample sequenced in a study of memory CD4+ T cells and cytomegalovirus serostatus. Some clones are missing from TCRdb's copy, which holds only in-frame ones; the method was immunoSEQ multiplex PCR. The sample contains 35,000 to 45,000 clones, more than 75% of which appear only once. Single viable CD3+CD4+CD8-CD45RO+ cells were sorted as the memory CD4+ T cells. Specimen: memory CD4+ T cells from blood. The receptors shown here come from an adult in good health and CMV-seronegative.

By sample share, this clone is medium-sized. This sequence joins TRBV30 and TRBJ1-5; D is possibly TRBD1 (6 bases). Deletions cut 3 bases from V and 9 bases from J, with 15 bases between. The CDR3 loop spans 13 amino acids. Germline V CDR1 and CDR2: GTSNPN, SVGIG (reference sequence). CDR3 nucleotide sequence: TGTGCCTGGAGCCGGGACATAAGTCCGCCCCAGCATTTT. It translates to CAWSRDISPPQHF.

The gene calls are TRBV7-9 and TRBJ2-3; 9 bases agree with TRBD2. Trimming at V came to 5 bases and at J to 1 base, leaving 13 bases not matched to a gene. Germline V gene data show CDR1 as SEHNR and CDR2 as FQNEAQ (reference sequence). The CDR3 length is 18 residues. Here the CDR3 reads CASSHEAGGSSGTDTQYF. CDR3 bases: TGTGCCAGCAGCCACGAGGCGGGGGGGTCTTCTGGCACAGATACGCAGTATTTT.

This clone turned up a few times. The rearrangement joins TRBV15 to TRBJ1-4; 7 bases are shared with TRBD1. The CDR3 covers 16 residues. The V gene's germline CDR1 is LNHNV and CDR2 YYDKDF (reference sequence). Trimming removed 1 base from V and 6 bases from J; junction bases left unmatched: 8. This CDR3 reads CATSRGNRGKDEKLFF. DNA of the CDR3: TGTGCCACCAGCAGAGGAAACAGGGGAAAGGATGAAAAACTGTTTTTT.

This chain connects TRBV11-2 to TRBJ1-2; D perhaps matches TRBD1 (6 bases). Germline CDR1 is SGHAT and CDR2 is FQNNGV. This CDR3 is built from 15 residues. Deletions cut 5 bases from V and 6 bases from J, with 19 bases between. CDR3 protein: CASSPRAGASDGYTF. For the CDR3, the DNA is TGTGCCAGCAGCCCCCGGGCGGGGGCGAGCGATGGCTACACCTTC.

The table lists this clone with a count of one. V and J are TRBV6-5 and TRBJ2-3; 11 bases agree with TRBD2. CDR3 length equals 14 residues. Germline CDR1 reads MNHEY; CDR2 reads SVGAGI. The trim removed 6 bases at V and 2 bases at J, leaving 1 base unmatched. CDR3 protein: CASRLAGATDTQYF. The DNA of the CDR3 is TGTGCCAGCAGACTAGCGGGGGCCACAGATACGCAGTATTTT.

CDR3 sequence reads: CASSLSGAVNTEAFF. DNA of the CDR3: TGTGCCAGCAGCTTATCTGGGGCTGTGAACACTGAAGCTTTCTTT. V gene TRBV7-9 combines with J gene TRBJ1-1; weak D call: TRBD1 (5 bases). Germline CDR1 SEHNR, CDR2 FQNEAQ (reference sequence). Trimming left V 2 bases short and J 0 bases short, with 10 bases between. This CDR3 spans 15 amino acids.

This clone appeared once. The rearrangement uses TRBV4-2 and TRBJ1-1; D not resolved. This CDR3 has 15 amino acids. V dropped 1 base and J dropped 1 base, with 10 bases sitting between them. Germline V gene sequence: CDR1 LGHNA, CDR2 YNFKEQ. The CDR3 loop reads CASSQADNRNTEAFF. The CDR3 DNA sequence: TGTGCCAGCAGCCAAGCTGATAACAGGAACACTGAAGCTTTCTTT.

This clone has just a few counts. This rearrangement joins TRBV11-1 to TRBJ2-5, with TRBD2 as a possible D gene (5 bases). V lost 1 base, J lost 5 bases, and 23 bases lay in between. Germline V gives CDR1 SGHAT, CDR2 FQDESV (reference sequence). The CDR3 spans 18 residues. The DNA of the CDR3 is TGTGCCAGCAGCTTAGATTCTTCGGCTGGGCCTAGAGGGGAGACCCAGTACTTC. Translating gives CASSLDSSAGPRGETQYF.

The V and J genes are TRBV27 and TRBJ1-2, with a tentative D call TRBD1 (5 bases). CDR1 is MNHEY, CDR2 SMNVEV, per germline (reference sequence). V shed 5 bases and J shed 3 bases, with 13 bases lying between them. The CDR3 contains 14 residues. CDR3 in amino acids: CASSPGGVDYGYTF. DNA for the CDR3: TGTGCCAGCAGTCCGGGGGGTGTCGACTATGGCTACACCTTC.

The chain employs TRBV7-3 and TRBJ2-1; 12 bases map to TRBD2. The CDR3 contains 16 residues. Germline loops: CDR1 SGHTA, CDR2 FQGTGA. The trim removed 0 bases at V and 7 bases at J, leaving 4 bases unmatched. The DNA for the CDR3 is TGTGCCAGCAGCTTAACGGCTAGCGGGGGGGCTAATGAGCAGTTCTTC. Encoded protein: CASSLTASGGANEQFF.

The rearrangement joins TRBV7-2 to TRBJ1-6; D call uncertain. This CDR3 has 12 amino acids. V shed 1 base and J shed 10 bases, with 5 bases lying between them. The germline gives CDR1 SGHTA, CDR2 FQGNSA. The CDR3 loop is CASSLDSSPLHF. CDR3 DNA sequence: TGTGCCAGCAGCTTAGACTCATCACCCCTCCACTTT.

This chain connects TRBV7-9 to TRBJ1-1; no clear D. Trimming took 5 bases from V and 2 from J, leaving 12 bases between them. The CDR3 is made up of 14 amino acids. The germline V gene encodes CDR1 SEHNR and CDR2 FQNEAQ (reference sequence). CDR3 amino acids: CASSPLTENTEAFF. Here the CDR3 DNA reads TGTGCCAGCAGCCCATTGACGGAAAACACTGAAGCTTTCTTT.

There are a few counts of this clone. The rearrangement joins TRBV19 to TRBJ2-2; the match to TRBD1 covers 8 bases. CDR3 size: 15 residues. Germline V gene sequence: CDR1 LNHDA, CDR2 SQIVND (reference sequence). V dropped 7 bases and J dropped 0; count of bases not matched to a gene: 4. CDR3 protein: CASMTGDANTGELFF. Written as DNA, the CDR3 is TGTGCCAGTATGACAGGGGACGCGAACACCGGGGAGCTGTTTTTT.

This chain links TRBV2 with TRBJ2-5, with 9 bases aligning to TRBD1. Germline values: CDR1 SNHLY, CDR2 FYNNEI. The CDR3 consists of 14 residues. V shed 9 bases and J 4 bases; nucleotides not matched to a gene: 9. For the CDR3, the DNA is TGTGCCAGTCAAAGGACAGGGGTTCGAGAGACCCAGTACTTC. It translates to CASQRTGVRETQYF.

This rearrangement joins TRBV2 to TRBJ2-5; TRBD2 agrees at 8 bases. Germline values: CDR1 SNHLY, CDR2 FYNNEI. The CDR3 loop spans 14 amino acids. The trim removed 4 bases at V and 5 bases at J, leaving 6 bases unmatched. This CDR3 is CASSASGGSETQYF. CDR3 bases: TGTGCCAGCAGTGCCAGCGGGGGTTCCGAGACCCAGTACTTC. The variable domain in full, with the rest retrieved from reference TRBV2 and TRBJ2-5, is EPEVTQTPSHQVTQMGQEVILRCVPISNHLYFYWYRQILGQKVEFLVSFYNNEISEKSEIFDDQFSVERPDGSNFTLKIRSTKLEDSAMYFCASSASGGSETQYFGPGTRLLVL.

V is TRBV18 and J is TRBJ2-5; D is possibly TRBD2 (5 bases). Germline CDR1 KGHSH, CDR2 LQKENI. Trimming cost V 4 bases and J 2 bases, with 14 bases left between them. The CDR3 sequence is 15 residues long. CDR3 amino acids: CASSRGETTQETQYF. CDR3 DNA sequence: TGTGCCAGCTCACGGGGAGAAACGACGCAAGAGACCCAGTACTTC.

V gene TRBV5-1 combines with J gene TRBJ2-3; possibly TRBD2 for D (5 bases). Germline V gene sequence: CDR1 SGHRS, CDR2 YFSETQ. V lost 0 bases, J lost 4 bases, and 15 bases lay in between. The CDR3 totals 16 residues. The CDR3 DNA reads as TGCGCCAGCAGCTTGGGGGAAGGAGGTGAAGCAGATACGCAGTATTTT. This codes for CASSLGEGGEADTQYF.

This rearrangement joins TRBV6-6 to TRBJ1-5; 8 bases fit TRBD1. V was clipped by 8 bases and J by 5 bases; unmatched bases: 5. The CDR3 contains 13 residues. Germline V gives CDR1 MNHNY, CDR2 SVGAGI (reference sequence). The CDR3 region has the DNA TGTGCCAGCGACTCGACAGGGGATCAGCCCCAGCATTTT. Translation gives CASDSTGDQPQHF.

The V gene is TRBV30, the J gene TRBJ2-1, with D uncertain. CDR1 GTSNPN and CDR2 SVGIG come from the germline V gene (reference sequence). CDR3 length equals 16 residues. V was trimmed by 0 bases and J by 4 bases, leaving 16 bases between them. The CDR3: CAWSVQGLDSYNEQFF. In DNA form, the CDR3 reads TGTGCCTGGAGTGTACAAGGTCTTGACTCTTACAATGAGCAGTTCTTC.

The chain is built from TRBV10-2 and TRBJ2-7, with 8 bases lining up with TRBD2. V shed 4 bases and J 2 bases; nucleotides not matched to a gene: 7. Per germline, CDR1 WSHSY and CDR2 SAAADI. The CDR3 is 15 residues long. CDR3 in amino acids: CASSAERGKTYEQYF. CDR3 nucleotide sequence: TGCGCCAGCAGTGCCGAGCGGGGGAAAACCTACGAGCAGTACTTC.

This clone was seen a few times. The rearrangement joins TRBV4-2 to TRBJ2-5, with unresolved D. This CDR3 has 15 amino acids. In germline, CDR1 is LGHNA, CDR2 YNFKEQ. V dropped 0 bases and J dropped 5 bases, with 13 bases sitting between them. CDR3 residues: CASSQDHRVWETQYF. The CDR3, as DNA: TGTGCCAGCAGCCAAGATCATCGGGTATGGGAGACCCAGTACTTC.

The chain has TRBV10-3 and TRBJ1-3, with D uncertain. V shed 0 bases and J shed 7 bases, with 7 bases lying between them. The germline CDR1 and CDR2 sequences are ENHRY and SYGVKD. The CDR3 consists of 13 residues. CDR3 nucleotides: TGTGCCATCAGTGAGTCGCTTTGGAACACCATATATTTT. Its protein is CAISESLWNTIYF.

V and J are TRBV7-2 and TRBJ1-1; unclear D gene. Germline V gives CDR1 SGHTA, CDR2 FQGNSA. Trimming cost V 6 bases and J 5 bases, with 16 bases left between them. The CDR3 is 14 residues long. The CDR3 sequence: CASRLPTWGTEAFF. CDR3 coding DNA: TGTGCCAGCAGGCTCCCGACGTGGGGAACTGAAGCTTTCTTT.

The rearrangement uses TRBV11-2 and TRBJ1-1; D uncertain. Trimming removed 5 bases from V and 1 base from J, with 5 bases in between. The CDR3 is 12 amino acids. Germline CDR1 reads SGHAT; CDR2 reads FQNNGV. The CDR3 region is CASSGRNTEAFF. In DNA form, the CDR3 reads TGTGCCAGCAGCGGGCGGAACACTGAAGCTTTCTTT.